The 17 T cell receptor beta chains below all came from one sample that was sequenced in a study of PD-L1 blockade in urothelial cancer (dated by TCRdb to between 2016 and 2019). The library was generated by the immunoSEQ multiplex PCR assay. TCRdb carries this immuneACCESS record with in-frame sequences only. Its versions omit some clonotypes, under half of them owing to an unresolved V gene in the studies checked, with the rest unexplained. A total of some 43,000 clones appear in this sample, approximately 80% of them only once. 15% to 20% of the sample goes to the ten largest clones. The sample's time point, from its label and the paper: pretreatment peripheral blood. The sample in question was PBMCs, obtained around atezolizumab (anti-PD-L1) treatment. The receptor set was obtained from a man aged 55 to 70 with urothelial cancer.

This clone was recorded only once. The V call is TRBV5-1, the J call TRBJ2-2; D call uncertain. CDR3 length: 14 amino acids. CDR1 SGHRS and CDR2 YFSETQ come from the germline V gene. The V end lost 1 base, the J end lost 1 base, and 5 bases lay between the germline ends. The CDR3 DNA reads as TGCGCCAGCAGCTTGTCACAGAACACCGGGGAGCTGTTTTTT. Protein: CASSLSQNTGELFF.

V and J are TRBV11-2 and TRBJ2-5, with 8 bases matching TRBD2. This CDR3 has 15 amino acids. V gave up 1 base and J gave up 2 bases; unmatched junction bases: 3. Germline V gives CDR1 SGHAT, CDR2 FQNNGV. The CDR3 is CASSLVPSGQETQYF. The DNA for the CDR3 is TGTGCCAGCAGCTTAGTTCCTAGCGGGCAAGAGACCCAGTACTTC.

This clone was seen once. The rearrangement uses TRBV30 and TRBJ2-1; 7 bases line up with TRBD2. Germline V CDR1 and CDR2: GTSNPN, SVGIG (reference sequence). The CDR3 has 12 residues. CDR3 sequence: CSSSGKGNEQFF. In DNA, the CDR3 is TGTAGTTCTAGCGGAAAGGGCAATGAGCAGTTCTTC.

The J gene is TRBJ2-2, the V gene TRBV28; TRBD2 is a possible D gene (6 bases). Trimming left V 7 bases short and J 7 bases short, with 19 bases between. Germline V gene data show CDR1 as MDHEN and CDR2 as SYDVKM. This CDR3 is built from 15 residues. The chain's CDR3 is CASTIRRRGFGELFF. The CDR3 DNA follows: TGTGCCAGCACTATACGGAGGAGGGGTTTCGGGGAGCTGTTTTTT.

The chain links TRBV4-3 to TRBJ2-1, with D possibly matching TRBD2 (7 bases). Between the trimmed V and J ends, which lost 4 bases and 4 bases, there was a span of 11 bases. The CDR3 is made up of 14 amino acids. Germline CDR1 is LGHNA and CDR2 is YSLEER. The CDR3 sequence: CASSRGGEYNEQFF. CDR3 bases: TGCGCCAGCAGCCGAGGGGGGGAATACAATGAGCAGTTCTTC.

The V and J genes are TRBV5-4 and TRBJ2-1; 7 bases align to TRBD1. Germline-derived CDR1 and CDR2 are SGHNT and YYREEE (reference sequence). V lost 4 bases, J lost 9 bases, and 7 bases stayed unmatched. This CDR3 comprises 13 residues. CDR3 nucleotides: TGTGCCAGCAGCCTAGACAGGGACGGTGAGCAGTTCTTC. It is translated as CASSLDRDGEQFF.

The J gene is TRBJ2-7, the V gene TRBV5-4; D is perhaps TRBD1 (5 bases). This CDR3 comprises 11 residues. Trimming removed 5 bases from V and 4 bases from J, with 7 bases in between. Germline CDR1 reads SGHNT; CDR2 reads YYREEE (reference sequence). CDR3 nucleotides: TGTGCCAGCAGTCAGGGATACGAGCAGTACTTC. This encodes CASSQGYEQYF.

The J gene is TRBJ1-3, the V gene TRBV7-2, with no clear D. The CDR3 covers 11 residues. CDR1 and CDR2 from the germline V gene are SGHTA and FQGNSA. V was trimmed by 1 base and J by 8 bases, leaving 3 bases between them. As DNA, the CDR3 is TGTGCCAGCAGCTTAGACTACACCATATATTTT. Residues: CASSLDYTIYF.

V is TRBV19 and J is TRBJ2-7, with 7 bases that match TRBD1. Per the germline V gene, CDR1 is LNHDA and CDR2 is SQIVND (reference sequence). The V segment lost 7 bases and the J segment 3 bases; nucleotides outside the gene matches: 6. The CDR3 runs to 13 residues. CDR3 in DNA: TGTGCCAGTAAGACGGGACAGTTCTACGAGCAGTACTTC. Its protein is CASKTGQFYEQYF.

The chain recombines TRBV7-9 with TRBJ1-5; a possible D gene is TRBD1 (5 bases). The CDR3 has 13 amino acids. Trimming stripped 10 bases from V and 0 bases from J, with 10 bases between. Germline V gene lookup returns CDR1 SEHNR and CDR2 FQNEAQ (reference sequence). This chain's CDR3 is CATSQGSNQPQHF. The CDR3 DNA is TGTGCCACAAGTCAGGGTAGCAATCAGCCCCAGCATTTT.

V usage is TRBV5-1 and J usage is TRBJ1-1; TRBD1 matches at 7 bases. J was trimmed by 1 base and V by 0 bases; bases with no gene match: 6. Germline V CDR1 and CDR2: SGHRS, YFSETQ. The CDR3 runs 16 residues. The CDR3 coding sequence is TGCGCCAGCAGCTTGGGCCTGACAGGGAGGAACACTGAAGCTTTCTTT. It codes for CASSLGLTGRNTEAFF.

The CDR3 DNA reads TGCGCCAGCAGCCAAGAGTACGGGAGATGGGACACTGAAGCTTTCTTT. Translated: CASSQEYGRWDTEAFF. The chain joins TRBV4-3 to TRBJ1-1; D gene ambiguous. In germline, CDR1 is LGHNA, CDR2 YSLEER. CDR3 size: 16 residues. Trimming took off 0 bases at V and 3 bases at J, with 14 bases between the two ends.

The CDR3 reads CATKPPQGNEQYF. CDR3 sequence (DNA): TGTGCCACCAAACCCCCTCAGGGGAACGAGCAGTACTTC. This rearrangement joins TRBV6-5 to TRBJ2-5; D perhaps matches TRBD1 (6 bases). The DNA end is more similar to TRBJ2-7, so the J call may be wrong. The length of the CDR3 is 13 residues. Germline CDR1 and CDR2: MNHEY and SVGAGI.

The chain joins TRBV30 to TRBJ2-7, with 7 bases fitting TRBD2. Germline lookup yields CDR1 GTSNPN and CDR2 SVGIG (reference sequence). The CDR3 length is 11 residues. The V segment lost 8 bases and the J segment 7 bases; nucleotides outside the gene matches: 8. The CDR3 nucleotides read TGTGCCGGGGGACTACCACAAGAGCAGTACTTC. Its protein is CAGGLPQEQYF.

The CDR3 nucleotides are TGTGCCAGCAGCCCCTCTTCCTACGAGCAGTACTTC. It codes for CASSPSSYEQYF. This rearrangement joins TRBV11-2 to TRBJ2-7; D is ambiguous. Germline V gives CDR1 SGHAT, CDR2 FQNNGV. The ends were cut back, 5 bases at V and 1 base at J, with 6 bases in the middle. This CDR3 contains 12 residues.

This sequence joins TRBV15 and TRBJ2-2; no clear D gene. CDR1 and CDR2 from the germline V gene are LNHNV and YYDKDF (reference sequence). The CDR3 is 14 amino acids. Trimming pared 0 bases from V and 5 bases from J, leaving 7 bases between. DNA for the CDR3: TGTGCCACCAGCAGAGAGACGGAGACCGGGGAGCTGTTTTTT. Residues: CATSRETETGELFF. Supplemented by reference TRBV15 and TRBJ2-2, the full variable domain reads DAMVIQNPRYQVTQFGKPVTLSCSQTLNHNVMYWYQQKSSQAPKLLFHYYDKDFNNEADTPDNFQSRRPNTSFCFLDIRSPGLGDTAMYLCATSRETETGELFFGEGSRLTVL.

The V call is TRBV30, the J call TRBJ2-7, with a tentative D call TRBD2 (6 bases). This CDR3 spans 15 amino acids. Germline V lookup: CDR1 GTSNPN, CDR2 SVGIG (reference sequence). The V end was cut by 0 bases, the J end by 9 bases, with 21 bases between. CDR3 coding DNA: TGTGCCTGGAGTGTACCGGACTGGCGGGAAAGCTCGCAGTACTTC. Translated: CAWSVPDWRESSQYF.